A single sample is the source of the 5 T cell receptor beta chains below, sequenced in a study of T cells in women clearing cervical HPV infection (dated by TCRdb to 2016 to 2019). Preparation of the library involved the immunoSEQ multiplex PCR assay. TCRdb holds this immuneACCESS table with in-frame rearrangements only. Some clones are missing; in checked studies, unresolved V genes explain under half, and the rest has no known cause. The sample's table covers 30,000 to 45,000 clones. The ten largest clones add up to under 8% of the sample. Sequenced sample: blood buffy coat. All receptors come from a woman between 18 and 75 years old with a cervical HPV16 infection that either progressed to CIN3+ or cleared (not recorded which).

On this clone itself: With the read ending 3 residues before the CDR3 end, the germline J gene is used to fill in that end. This chain joins TRBV2 and TRBJ2-3, with 11 positions matching TRBD2. This CDR3 has 15 residues. With 4 bases clipped from V and 3 bases from J, the junction kept 3 bases outside the gene matches. Germline V lookup: CDR1 SNHLY, CDR2 FYNNEI. CDR3 region: CASSGLAGPTDTQYF. Partial CDR3 DNA: TGTGCCAGCAGTGGACTAGCGGGGCCTACAGATACG.

A remark on this clone: The CDR3 end lies 3 residues beyond the end of the read and is filled in from the germline J gene. Different DNA sequences within this sample yield the same CDR3. This chain uses TRBV5-1 with TRBJ1-3, with D possibly TRBD1 on 5 matching bases. Germline V gene sequence: CDR1 SGHRS, CDR2 YFSETQ. The V gene lost 4 bases and the J gene lost 3 bases, with 20 bases spanning the gap. This CDR3 has 17 residues. The CDR3 spells CASSADAFGAYGNTIYF. CDR3 DNA, as far as it was read: TGCGCCAGCAGCGCGGATGCATTTGGGGCGTATGGAAACACC.

With regard to this clone: The read terminates 3 residues ahead of where the CDR3 ends, so the germline J gene completes it. V gene TRBV11-2 combines with J gene TRBJ1-2, with TRBD1 matching 10 bases. There are 15 residues in the CDR3. Germline V CDR1 and CDR2: SGHAT, FQNNGV. The CDR3 bases that were read are TGTGCCAGCAGCTTAACCCTGACAGGGGGCTACGAC. Its translation: CASSLTLTGGYD. In full, the CDR3 is CASSLTLTGGYDYTF.

With respect to this clone: The read ends 3 residues shy of where the CDR3 ends; the end is completed using the germline J gene. The rearrangement uses TRBV12-3 or TRBV12-4 and TRBJ1-2; D may be TRBD1 (5 bases). The V gene lost 5 bases and the J gene lost 6 bases, with 22 bases spanning the gap. The CDR3 runs to 16 residues. The part of the CDR3 DNA that was read is TGTGCCAGCAGTCCGGGGGACCGGGACGGTTTTAATGGC. Encoded protein: CASSPGDRDGFNG. Given in full, the CDR3 is CASSPGDRDGFNGYTF.

Regarding this clone: Read sequence stops 3 residues before the CDR3 end, and the germline J gene provides the missing end. The chain links TRBV29-1 to TRBJ1-1, with no clear D. Trimming stripped 4 bases from V and 7 bases from J, with 19 bases between. The CDR3 sequence is 14 residues long. Germline V gene sequence: CDR1 SQVTM, CDR2 ANQGSEA. The CDR3 spells CSVALGPVFIEAFF. CDR3 DNA (partial): TGCAGCGTTGCCCTTGGCCCTGTTTTCATTGAA.